These T cell receptor beta chains were read from a single sample in a study of T cell changes during pregnancy in multiple sclerosis. Repertoires were generated with immunoSEQ multiplex PCR, while TCRdb's copy carries only in-frame clones and drops some. The table includes about 59,000 clones, 93% detected once. Sequencing used CD4+ T cells from peripheral blood mononuclear cells, obtained before pregnancy. The source of these receptors is a female donor with multiple sclerosis, enrolled in a pregnancy study. Each CDR3 is given with its conserved first and last residue. Fields, in order: V gene, D gene, J gene, CDR3 protein. A D gene is named only where the DNA matches it firmly.

V: TRBV19
D: TRBD1
J: TRBJ1-5
CDR3: CASSTSTGTGGGQPQHF

V: TRBV29-1
D: TRBD2
J: TRBJ2-1
CDR3: CSVEGVASGRWNEQFF

V: TRBV18
D: -
J: TRBJ1-1
CDR3: CASSPSRSAQAFF

V: TRBV18
D: TRBD1
J: TRBJ1-3
CDR3: CASSPRQGASGNTIYF

V: TRBV7-6
D: TRBD2
J: TRBJ2-1
CDR3: CASSLEIGTSGFNNEQFF

V: TRBV19
D: -
J: TRBJ1-1
CDR3: CASSISRGEAFF

V: TRBV15
D: TRBD1
J: TRBJ1-4
CDR3: CATSREQGINEKLFF

V: TRBV30
D: -
J: TRBJ2-3
CDR3: CAWSASQRNTDTQYF

V: TRBV27
D: -
J: TRBJ1-5
CDR3: CASSSLQGPSNQPQHF

V: TRBV9
D: -
J: TRBJ1-2
CDR3: CASSPDRRGPSYRPYGYTF

V: TRBV28
D: TRBD1
J: TRBJ1-2
CDR3: CASSATGVPTNYGYTF

V: TRBV29-1
D: -
J: TRBJ2-7
CDR3: CSVAGQSYEQYF

V: TRBV5-1
D: TRBD1
J: TRBJ1-2
CDR3: CASSLEGQGYYGYTF

V: TRBV19
D: -
J: TRBJ2-6
CDR3: CASSNYDSGANVLTF

V: TRBV2
D: -
J: TRBJ1-5
CDR3: CASRTDSNNQPQHF

V: TRBV7-2
D: TRBD2
J: TRBJ2-1
CDR3: CASSLVGGLAGSEQFF

V: TRBV4-2
D: -
J: TRBJ2-1
CDR3: CASSLTGEVYNEQFF

V: TRBV18
D: TRBD1
J: TRBJ2-7
CDR3: CASSPRTGFHEQYF

V: TRBV9
D: -
J: TRBJ1-1
CDR3: CASSVGGVENTEAFF

V: TRBV29-1
D: TRBD2
J: TRBJ2-2
CDR3: CSGGASGRNGELFF

V: TRBV27
D: TRBD1
J: TRBJ2-5
CDR3: CASSTNRGKTQYF

V: TRBV7-3
D: -
J: TRBJ2-5
CDR3: CASSLDRKETQYF

V: TRBV9
D: TRBD1
J: TRBJ1-6
CDR3: CASSVRPGQGQSPLHF

V: TRBV9
D: TRBD1
J: TRBJ1-2
CDR3: CASSPGTGIAHGYTF

V: TRBV28
D: TRBD1
J: TRBJ2-7
CDR3: CASKLVGQTYEQYF

V: TRBV28
D: TRBD2
J: TRBJ2-1
CDR3: CASRNSGRAYEQFF

V: TRBV7-9
D: -
J: TRBJ1-1
CDR3: CASSLDLTRDLNTEAFF

V: TRBV5-5
D: -
J: TRBJ2-2
CDR3: CASSPTSFPTRELFF

V: TRBV5-6
D: -
J: TRBJ2-5
CDR3: CASSLVTSQGETQYF

V: TRBV5-4
D: TRBD2
J: TRBJ2-1
CDR3: CASSLRLAGRHEQFF

V: TRBV7-2
D: -
J: TRBJ2-3
CDR3: CASSFTLAIMGDTQYF